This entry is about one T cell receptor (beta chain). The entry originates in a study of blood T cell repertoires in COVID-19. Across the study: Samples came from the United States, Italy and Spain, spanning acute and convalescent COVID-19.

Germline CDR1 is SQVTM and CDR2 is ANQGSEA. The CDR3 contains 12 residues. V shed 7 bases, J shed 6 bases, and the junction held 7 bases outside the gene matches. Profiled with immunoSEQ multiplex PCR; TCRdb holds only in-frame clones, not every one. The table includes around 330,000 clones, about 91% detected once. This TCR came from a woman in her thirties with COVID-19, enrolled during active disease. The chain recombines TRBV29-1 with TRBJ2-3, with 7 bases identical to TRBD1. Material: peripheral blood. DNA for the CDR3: TGCAGCGCGGACTTACAGGGGGATACGCAGTATTTT. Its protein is CSADLQGDTQYF.